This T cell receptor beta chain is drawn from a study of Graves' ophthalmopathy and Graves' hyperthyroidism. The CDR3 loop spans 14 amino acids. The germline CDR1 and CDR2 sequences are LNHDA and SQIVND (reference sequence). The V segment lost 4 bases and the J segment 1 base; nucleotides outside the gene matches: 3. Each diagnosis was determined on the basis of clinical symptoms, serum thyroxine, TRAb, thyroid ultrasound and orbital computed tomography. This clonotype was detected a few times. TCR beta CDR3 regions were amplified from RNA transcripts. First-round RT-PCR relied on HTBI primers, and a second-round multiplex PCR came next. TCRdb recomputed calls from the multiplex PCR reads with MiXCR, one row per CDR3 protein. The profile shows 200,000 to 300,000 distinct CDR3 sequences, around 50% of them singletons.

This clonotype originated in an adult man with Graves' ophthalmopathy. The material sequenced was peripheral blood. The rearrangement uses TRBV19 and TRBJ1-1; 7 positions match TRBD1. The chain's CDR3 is CASSRQGTNTEAFF. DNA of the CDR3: TGTGCCAGTAGTAGACAGGGTACGAACACTGAAGCTTTCTTT.